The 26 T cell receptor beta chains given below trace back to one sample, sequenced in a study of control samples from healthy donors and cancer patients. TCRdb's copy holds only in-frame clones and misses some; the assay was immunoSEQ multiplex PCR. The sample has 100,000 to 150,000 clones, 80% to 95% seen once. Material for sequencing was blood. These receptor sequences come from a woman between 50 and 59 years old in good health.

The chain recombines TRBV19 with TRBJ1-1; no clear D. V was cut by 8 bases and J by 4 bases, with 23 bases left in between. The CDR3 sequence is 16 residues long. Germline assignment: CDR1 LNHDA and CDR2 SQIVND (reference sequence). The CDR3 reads CASSRTTTRSGTEAFF. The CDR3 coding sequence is TGTGCCAGTTCGAGAACCACTACAAGGTCGGGCACTGAAGCTTTCTTT.

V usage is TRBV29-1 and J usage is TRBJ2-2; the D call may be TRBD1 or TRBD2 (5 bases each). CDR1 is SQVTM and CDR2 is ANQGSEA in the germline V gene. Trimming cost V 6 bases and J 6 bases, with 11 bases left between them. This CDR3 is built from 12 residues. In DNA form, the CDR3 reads TGCAGCGTCCGTGGGGGACCCGGGGAGCTGTTTTTT. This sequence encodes CSVRGGPGELFF.

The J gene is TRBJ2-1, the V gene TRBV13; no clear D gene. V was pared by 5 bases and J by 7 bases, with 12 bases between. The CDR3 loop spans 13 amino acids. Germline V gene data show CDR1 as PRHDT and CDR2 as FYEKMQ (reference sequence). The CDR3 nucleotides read TGTGCCAGCAGCCGAAGACAAGGAAATGAGCAGTTCTTC. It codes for CASSRRQGNEQFF. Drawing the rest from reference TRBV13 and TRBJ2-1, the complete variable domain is AAGVIQSPRHLIKEKRETATLKCYPIPRHDTVYWYQQGPGQDPQFLISFYEKMQSDKGSIPDRFSAQQFSDYHSELNMSSLELGDSALYFCASSRRQGNEQFFGPGTRLTVL.

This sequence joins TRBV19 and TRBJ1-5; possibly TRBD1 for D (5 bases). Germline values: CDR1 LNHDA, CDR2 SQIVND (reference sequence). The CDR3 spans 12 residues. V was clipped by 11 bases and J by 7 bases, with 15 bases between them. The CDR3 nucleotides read TGTGCCTCAACCATCGGGGACCAGCCCCAGCATTTT. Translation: CASTIGDQPQHF.

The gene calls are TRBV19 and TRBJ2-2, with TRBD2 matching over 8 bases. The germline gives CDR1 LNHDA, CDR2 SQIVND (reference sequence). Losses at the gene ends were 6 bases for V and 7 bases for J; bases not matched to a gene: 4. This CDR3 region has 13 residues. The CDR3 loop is CASSGRAIGELFF. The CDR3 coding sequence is TGTGCCAGTAGCGGGAGGGCCATCGGGGAGCTGTTTTTT.

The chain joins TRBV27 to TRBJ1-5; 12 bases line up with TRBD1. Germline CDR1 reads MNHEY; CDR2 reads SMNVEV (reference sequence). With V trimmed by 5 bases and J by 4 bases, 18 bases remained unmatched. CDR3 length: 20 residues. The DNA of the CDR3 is TGTGCCAGCAGTCTCCTTGGGGGGACAGGGGGCTTCACCCGTAATCAGCCCCAGCATTTT. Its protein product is CASSLLGGTGGFTRNQPQHF.

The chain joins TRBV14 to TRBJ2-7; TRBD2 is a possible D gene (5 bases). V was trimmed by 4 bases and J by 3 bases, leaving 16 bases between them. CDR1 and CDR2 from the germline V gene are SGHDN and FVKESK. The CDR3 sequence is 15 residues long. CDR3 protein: CASSLDGERGYEQYF. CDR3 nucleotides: TGTGCCAGCAGCCTTGACGGGGAAAGAGGCTACGAGCAGTACTTC.

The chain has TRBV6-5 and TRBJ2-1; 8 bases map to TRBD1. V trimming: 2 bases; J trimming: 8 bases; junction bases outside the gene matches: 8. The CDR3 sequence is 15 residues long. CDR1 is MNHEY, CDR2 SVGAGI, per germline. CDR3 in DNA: TGTGCCAGCAGTTACAAGCCAGGGGGCTGGGATGAGCAGTTCTTC. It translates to CASSYKPGGWDEQFF.

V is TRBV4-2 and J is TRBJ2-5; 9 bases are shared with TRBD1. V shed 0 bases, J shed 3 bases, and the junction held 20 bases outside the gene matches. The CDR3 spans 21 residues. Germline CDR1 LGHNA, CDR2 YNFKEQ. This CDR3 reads CASSQDPRSLSPGQGEETQYF. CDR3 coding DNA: TGTGCCAGCAGCCAAGATCCCCGATCCCTTTCTCCGGGACAGGGAGAAGAGACCCAGTACTTC.

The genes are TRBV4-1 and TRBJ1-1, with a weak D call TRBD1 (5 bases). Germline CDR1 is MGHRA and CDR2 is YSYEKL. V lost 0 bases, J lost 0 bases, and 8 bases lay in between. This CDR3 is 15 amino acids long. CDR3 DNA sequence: TGCGCCAGCAGCCAAGAATCCAGGGTGAACACTGAAGCTTTCTTT. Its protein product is CASSQESRVNTEAFF.

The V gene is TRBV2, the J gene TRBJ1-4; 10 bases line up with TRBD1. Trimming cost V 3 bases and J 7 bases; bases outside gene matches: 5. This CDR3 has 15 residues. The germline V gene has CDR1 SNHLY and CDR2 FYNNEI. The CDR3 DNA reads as TGTGCCAGCAGTGATCTGGACAGGGGGAGTGAAAAACTGTTTTTT. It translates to CASSDLDRGSEKLFF.

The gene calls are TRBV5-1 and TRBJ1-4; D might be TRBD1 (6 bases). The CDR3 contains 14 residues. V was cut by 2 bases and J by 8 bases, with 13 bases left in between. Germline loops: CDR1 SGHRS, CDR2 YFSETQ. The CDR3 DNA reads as TGCGCCAGCAGCTTATCCAGGGGCGGGGAAAAACTGTTTTTT. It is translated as CASSLSRGGEKLFF.

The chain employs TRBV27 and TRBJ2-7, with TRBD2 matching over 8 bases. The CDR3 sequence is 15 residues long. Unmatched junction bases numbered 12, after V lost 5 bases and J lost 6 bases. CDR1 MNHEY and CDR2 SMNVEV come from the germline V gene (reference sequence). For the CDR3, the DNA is TGTGCCAGCAGTGCCGCTCGAGCGGGAGCGTCCGAGCAGTACTTC. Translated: CASSAARAGASEQYF.

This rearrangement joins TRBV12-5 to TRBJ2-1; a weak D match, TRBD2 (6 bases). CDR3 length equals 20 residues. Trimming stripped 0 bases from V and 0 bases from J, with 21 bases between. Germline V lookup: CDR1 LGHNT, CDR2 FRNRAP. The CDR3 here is CASGLVLARDSGNSYNEQFF. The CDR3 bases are TGTGCTAGTGGTTTGGTCCTGGCCCGGGATAGCGGTAACTCCTACAATGAGCAGTTCTTC.

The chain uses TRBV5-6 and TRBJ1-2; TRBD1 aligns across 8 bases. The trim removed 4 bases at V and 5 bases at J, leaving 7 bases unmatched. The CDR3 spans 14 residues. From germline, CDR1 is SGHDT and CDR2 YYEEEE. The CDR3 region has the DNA TGTGCCAGCAGCACTCAGGGGGCGCGATATGGCTACACCTTC. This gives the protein CASSTQGARYGYTF.

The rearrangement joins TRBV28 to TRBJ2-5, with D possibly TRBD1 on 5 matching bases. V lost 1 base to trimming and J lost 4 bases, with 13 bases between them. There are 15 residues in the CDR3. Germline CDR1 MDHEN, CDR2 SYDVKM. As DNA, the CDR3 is TGTGCCAGCAGTTTATTAAGGGGTTCGGGAGAGACCCAGTACTTC. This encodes CASSLLRGSGETQYF. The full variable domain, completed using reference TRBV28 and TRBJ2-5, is DVKVTQSSRYLVKRTGEKVFLECVQDMDHENMFWYRQDPGLGLRLIYFSYDVKMKEKGDIPEGYSVSREKKERFSLILESASTNQTSMYLCASSLLRGSGETQYFGPGTRLLVL.

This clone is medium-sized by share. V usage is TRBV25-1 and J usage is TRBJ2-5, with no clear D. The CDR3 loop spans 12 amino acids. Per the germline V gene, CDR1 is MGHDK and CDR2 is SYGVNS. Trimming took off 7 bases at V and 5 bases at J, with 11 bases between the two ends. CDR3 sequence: CASTGLGETQYF. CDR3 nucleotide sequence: TGTGCCAGCACTGGGCTAGGGGAGACCCAGTACTTC.

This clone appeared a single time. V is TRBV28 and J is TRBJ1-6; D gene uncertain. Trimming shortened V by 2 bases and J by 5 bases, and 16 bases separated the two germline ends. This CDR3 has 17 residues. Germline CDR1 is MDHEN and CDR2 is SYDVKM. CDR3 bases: TGTGCCAGCAGTTTAGGACCTATAAACCGCAATAATTCACCCCTCCACTTT. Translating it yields CASSLGPINRNNSPLHF.

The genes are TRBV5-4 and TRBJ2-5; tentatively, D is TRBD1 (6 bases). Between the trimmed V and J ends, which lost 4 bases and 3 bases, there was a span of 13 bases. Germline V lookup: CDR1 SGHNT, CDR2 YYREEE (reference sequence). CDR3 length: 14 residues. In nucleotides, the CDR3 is TGTGCCAGCAGCATCTACAGGGTCGAAGAGACCCAGTACTTC. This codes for CASSIYRVEETQYF.

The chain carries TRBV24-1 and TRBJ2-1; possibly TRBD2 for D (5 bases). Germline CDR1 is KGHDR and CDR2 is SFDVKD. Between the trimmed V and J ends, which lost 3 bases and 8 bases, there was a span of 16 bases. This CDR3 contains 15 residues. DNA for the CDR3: TGTGCCACCAGTGATCCCGGACTCCTTGGCTATGAGCAGTTCTTC. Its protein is CATSDPGLLGYEQFF.

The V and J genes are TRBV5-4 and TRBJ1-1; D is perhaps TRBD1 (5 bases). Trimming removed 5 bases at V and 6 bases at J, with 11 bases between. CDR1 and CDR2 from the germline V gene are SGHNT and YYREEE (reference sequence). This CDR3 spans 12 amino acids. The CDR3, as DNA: TGTGCCAGCAGTCCTCGGGACGCTGAAGCTTTCTTT. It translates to CASSPRDAEAFF.

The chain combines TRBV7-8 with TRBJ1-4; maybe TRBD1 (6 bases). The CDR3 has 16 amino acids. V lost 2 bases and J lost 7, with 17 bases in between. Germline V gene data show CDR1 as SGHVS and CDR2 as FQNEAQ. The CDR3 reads CASSLRGGRGGEKLFF. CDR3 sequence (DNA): TGTGCCAGCAGCTTAAGGGGAGGCAGGGGAGGTGAAAAACTGTTTTTT.

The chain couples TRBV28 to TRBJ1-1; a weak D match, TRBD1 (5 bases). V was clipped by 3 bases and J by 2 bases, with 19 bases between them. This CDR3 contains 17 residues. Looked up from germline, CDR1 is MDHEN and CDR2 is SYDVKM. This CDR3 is CASSFTTPMGRNTEAFF. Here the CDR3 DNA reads TGTGCCAGCAGTTTCACCACTCCGATGGGACGAAACACTGAAGCTTTCTTT. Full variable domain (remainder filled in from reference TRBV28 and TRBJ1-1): DVKVTQSSRYLVKRTGEKVFLECVQDMDHENMFWYRQDPGLGLRLIYFSYDVKMKEKGDIPEGYSVSREKKERFSLILESASTNQTSMYLCASSFTTPMGRNTEAFFGQGTRLTVV.

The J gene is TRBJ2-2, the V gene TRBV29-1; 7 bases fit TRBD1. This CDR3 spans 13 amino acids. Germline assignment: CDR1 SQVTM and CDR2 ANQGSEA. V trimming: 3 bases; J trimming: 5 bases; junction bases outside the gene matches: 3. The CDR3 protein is CSVDEGATGELFF. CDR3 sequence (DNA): TGCAGCGTTGATGAGGGGGCGACCGGGGAGCTGTTTTTT.

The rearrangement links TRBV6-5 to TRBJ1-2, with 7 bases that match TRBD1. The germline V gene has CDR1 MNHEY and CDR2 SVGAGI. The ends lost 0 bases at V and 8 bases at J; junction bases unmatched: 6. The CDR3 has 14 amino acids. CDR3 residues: CASSYSGQGGGYTF. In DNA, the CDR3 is TGTGCCAGCAGTTACTCGGGTCAGGGGGGAGGCTACACCTTC.

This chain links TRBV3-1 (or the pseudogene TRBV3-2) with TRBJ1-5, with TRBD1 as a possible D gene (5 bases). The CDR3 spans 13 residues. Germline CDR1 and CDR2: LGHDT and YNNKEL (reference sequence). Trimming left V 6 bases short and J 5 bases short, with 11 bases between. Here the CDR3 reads CASSRRGDQPQHF. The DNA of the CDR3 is TGTGCCAGCAGTAGAAGGGGAGATCAGCCCCAGCATTTT.